The source of this TCR beta chain is a study of blood T cell repertoires in COVID-19. Study information: The samples span acute and convalescent COVID-19 from the United States, Italy and Spain.

A PCR-confirmed or clinician-diagnosed COVID-19 case had contacted exposed participants within 2 weeks of entry. The germline V and J ends were trimmed by 0 bases and 5 bases, with 11 bases remaining between them. Germline V gene lookup returns CDR1 MNHEY and CDR2 SVGAGI. CDR3 size: 15 residues. The authors' processing: Nucleated cell number was recorded as an estimate derived from reference gene primer amplification. Clones were read by immunoSEQ multiplex PCR, and TCRdb kept only the in-frame ones, dropping some. The DNA gave D and trimming, while V, J and clone size come from that table. The top ten clones hold 3.5% to 4.5% of a sample with about 150,000 clones, roughly nine tenths of them seen once.

The sample taken for sequencing was PBMCs or T cells enriched from blood (not recorded which). The TCR was taken from a middle-aged woman who had been exposed to COVID-19. This chain joins TRBV6-5 and TRBJ1-5; D is possibly TRBD1 (5 bases). The CDR3, as DNA: TGTGCCAGCAGTTACTCAGCGGGAGGGGATCAGCCCCAGCATTTT. Protein product: CASSYSAGGDQPQHF.